The sequence of this T cell receptor (beta chain) was determined in a study of tumor-infiltrating lymphocytes in oesophageal squamous cell carcinoma. Germline-derived CDR1 and CDR2 are MNHGY and SAAAGT. V was pared by 0 bases and J by 2 bases, with 9 bases between. This CDR3 has 15 amino acids. TCRdb redid the calling of the PCR reads with MiXCR, one entry per CDR3 protein. The sample holds some 18,000 distinct CDR3 sequences, about 39% seen once. V is TRBV6-8 and J is TRBJ2-3; the D is unclear. The source is a female donor with esophageal squamous cell carcinoma. Material: normal esophageal tissue next to the tumor. This CDR3 is CASSYSAASTDTQYF. The DNA of the CDR3 is TGTGCCAGCAGTTACTCAGCCGCTTCCACAGATACGCAGTATTTT.